This T cell receptor beta chain was observed in a study of blood T cell repertoires in COVID-19. Study context: Samples came from the United States, Italy and Spain, spanning acute and convalescent COVID-19. Sources were T cells, B-cell-depleted T cells, or PBMCs; the material itself was cDNA or gDNA.

The ends lost 4 bases at V and 4 bases at J; junction bases unmatched: 21. This CDR3 contains 22 residues. Germline V lookup: CDR1 MNHNS, CDR2 SASEGT. Methods used by the authors: Amplification with reference gene primers provided the estimates of nucleated cell counts. Some clones are missing from TCRdb's copy, which holds only in-frame ones; the method was immunoSEQ multiplex PCR. The D gene and trimming were derived from the DNA, and the V and J assignments and clone size from that table. The repertoire has 150,000 or so clones, roughly 85% of them found once; the top ten carry about 5%. The source material was peripheral blood. The TCR originated in a human donor in a cohort sampled during active COVID-19. The chain links TRBV6-1 to TRBJ2-3; 15 bases agree with TRBD2. The CDR3 region is CASSGAESGLAGGLLKADTQYF. The CDR3 DNA sequence: TGTGCCAGCAGTGGAGCCGAATCGGGACTAGCGGGGGGCCTATTAAAGGCAGATACGCAGTATTTT.